This T cell receptor (beta chain) was captured in a study of cytomegalovirus exposure and HLA in healthy donors. The study's findings and limits: Reportedly, cytomegalovirus status was diagnosed with high sensitivity and specificity. The majority of TCR sequences were rare, yet some public TCRs appeared in many donors.

TCRdb's table, derived via immunoSEQ multiplex PCR, lists solely in-frame clones and lacks some. This sample yields 120,000 or so clones, of which roughly 89% are seen a single time; less than 1.5% belongs to the top ten. Concerning this clone itself: What it recognizes is unknown.

V lost 1 base, J lost 3 bases, and 12 bases lay in between. Germline V CDR1 and CDR2: MNHEY, SMNVEV (reference sequence). The CDR3 consists of 15 residues. This sequence joins TRBV27 and TRBJ2-5, with D perhaps matching TRBD2 (6 bases). Material for sequencing was PBMCs. This clonotype was obtained from a woman between 18 and 29 years old in good health and CMV-seronegative. The CDR3 sequence: CASSLLGGGEETQYF. CDR3 bases: TGTGCCAGCAGTTTATTGGGCGGAGGGGAAGAGACCCAGTACTTC.